The clone carrying this T cell receptor (beta chain) was recorded a few times. What it recognizes is unknown. The entry originates in a study of beta chain features in type 1 diabetes. As for the study in general: Across the samples, over 85 million sorted cells were examined in total.

The study's findings and limits: Researchers caution that PCR might favor shorter templates, equally among patients and controls. Across patients, naive, central memory and Treg TCRB repertoires exhibited apparently greater similarity than was observed across healthy donors.

Investigators reverse transcribed all isolated RNA, so they sequenced expressed TCRB transcripts. Libraries were prepared by immunoSEQ multiplex PCR; TCRdb keeps only in-frame clonotypes and omits some of them. The top ten clones hold about 0.66% of a sample with some 180,000 clones, 10% to 15% of them seen once. Sequencing used central memory CD4+ T cells from blood. The origin of this receptor is a woman under 30 in good health.

The CDR3 sequence: CASSLFRQGQRPQHF. The CDR3 bases are TGTGCCAGCAGCTTGTTCCGGCAGGGACAGCGGCCCCAGCATTTT. V usage is TRBV5-6 and J usage is TRBJ1-5; 7 bases are a match to TRBD1. J was trimmed by 9 bases and V by 1 base; bases with no gene match: 10. The length of the CDR3 is 15 residues. The germline V gene encodes CDR1 SGHDT and CDR2 YYEEEE.